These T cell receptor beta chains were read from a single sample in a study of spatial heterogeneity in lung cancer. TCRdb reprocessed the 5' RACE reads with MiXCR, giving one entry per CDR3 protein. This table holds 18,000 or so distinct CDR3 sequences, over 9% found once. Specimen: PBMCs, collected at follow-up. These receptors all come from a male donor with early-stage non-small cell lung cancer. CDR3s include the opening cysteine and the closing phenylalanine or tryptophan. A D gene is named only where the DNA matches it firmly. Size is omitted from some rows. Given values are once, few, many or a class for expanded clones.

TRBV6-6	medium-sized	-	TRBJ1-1	TGTGCCAGCAGTCTTAGGGGCACTGAAGCTTTCTTT	CASSLRGTEAFF
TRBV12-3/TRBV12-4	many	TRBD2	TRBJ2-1	TGTGCCAGCACCTGGAGCGGGAAGGGGCACGAGCAGTTCTTC	CASTWSGKGHEQFF
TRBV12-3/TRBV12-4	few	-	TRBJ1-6	TGTGCCAGCAGTTTAGGCTCCTATAATTCACCCCTCCACTTT	CASSLGSYNSPLHF
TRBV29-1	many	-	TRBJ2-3	TGCAGCGTTGAAGGGGCTGAAACAGATACGCAGTATTTT	CSVEGAETDTQYF
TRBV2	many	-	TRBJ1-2	TGTGCCAGCAGTGAATTGTCTGGCCTTGGCTACACCTTC	CASSELSGLGYTF
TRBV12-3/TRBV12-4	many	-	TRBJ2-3	TGTGCCAGCAGTCCCGAGACATATTCGGCAGATACGCAGTATTTT	CASSPETYSADTQYF
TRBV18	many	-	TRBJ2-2	TGTGCCAGCTCACCACAGGGGACCGGGGAGCTGTTTTTT	CASSPQGTGELFF
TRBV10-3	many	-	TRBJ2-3	TGTGCCATCAGTGAGTCCCGCCGCCAGGGTAGCACAGATACGCAGTATTTT	CAISESRRQGSTDTQYF
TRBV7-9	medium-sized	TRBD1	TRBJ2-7	TGTGCCAGCAGCCCGAGGGGACAGGGGGCGGACTACGAGCAGTACTTC	CASSPRGQGADYEQYF
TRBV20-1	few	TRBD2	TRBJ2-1	TGCAGTGCTACCCCGGGACTAGATGAGCAGTTCTTC	CSATPGLDEQFF
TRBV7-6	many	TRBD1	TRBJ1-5	TGTGCCAGCAGCCGGGAACAGGGGAGCAATCAGCCCCAGCATTTT	CASSREQGSNQPQHF
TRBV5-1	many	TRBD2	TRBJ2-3	TGCGCCAGCAGCCCGGGACTAGCGGGCGATACGCAGTATTTT	CASSPGLAGDTQYF
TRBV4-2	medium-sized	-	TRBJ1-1	TGTGCCAGCAGCCAAGCGGGGGGGCGTGATGAAGCTTTCTTT	CASSQAGGRDEAFF
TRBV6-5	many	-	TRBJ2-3	TGTGCCAGCAGTCCCGGGGCTAGCACAGATACGCAGTATTTT	CASSPGASTDTQYF
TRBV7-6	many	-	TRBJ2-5	TGTGCCAGCAGCTTAGTTAGACCACCTCAAGAGACCCAGTACTTC	CASSLVRPPQETQYF
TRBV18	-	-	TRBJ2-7	TGTGCCAGCTCACGGGGACGGGACGGTAGCTCCTACGAGCAGTACTTC	CASSRGRDGSSYEQYF
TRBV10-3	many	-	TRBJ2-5	TGTGCCATCAGTGAGGGTGAGACCCAGTACTTC	CAISEGETQYF
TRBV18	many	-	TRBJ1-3	TGTGCCAGCTCACCACGGGGGCAGGGCTTTGGAAACACCATATATTTT	CASSPRGQGFGNTIYF
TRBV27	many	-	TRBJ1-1	TGTGCCAGCAGCAACACCGGGGCTATCATGAACACTGAAGCTTTCTTT	CASSNTGAIMNTEAFF
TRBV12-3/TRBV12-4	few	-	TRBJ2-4	TGTGCCAGCAGTTTAGGGGGCATTCAGTACTTC	CASSLGGIQYF
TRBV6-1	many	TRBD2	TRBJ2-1	TGTGCCAGCAGTGAAGCGAGCAGAGGAGCGGGGGGGCGCGAGAAGTTCTTC	CASSEASRGAGGREKFF
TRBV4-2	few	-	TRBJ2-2	TGTGCCAGCAGCCCCATCGCAGGGGACGCCGGGGAGCTGTTTTTT	CASSPIAGDAGELFF
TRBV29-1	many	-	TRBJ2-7	TGCAGCGTTGTACCGGAGGGGGGCTACGAGCAGTACTTC	CSVVPEGGYEQYF
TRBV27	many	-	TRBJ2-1	TGTGCCAGCACCCCCTCAATTGGACAAATCAATGAGCAGTTCTTC	CASTPSIGQINEQFF
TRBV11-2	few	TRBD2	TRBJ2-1	TGTGCCAGCAGCTCCAGACTAGCGGGGTACAATGAGCAGTTCTTC	CASSSRLAGYNEQFF
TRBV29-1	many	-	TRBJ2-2	TGCAGCGTAGGGGGTGGCGGGGAGCTGTTTTTT	CSVGGGGELFF
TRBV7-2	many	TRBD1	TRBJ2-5	TGTGCCAGCAGCCGGACAGGATACCAAGAGACCCAGTACTTC	CASSRTGYQETQYF
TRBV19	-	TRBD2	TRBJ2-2	TGTGCCAGTAGTAGCGAGCGGGGGGACCCCACCGGGGAGCTGTTTTTT	CASSSERGDPTGELFF
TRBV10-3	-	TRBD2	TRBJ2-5	TGTGCCATCAGTGCCGGGACTAGTGGTGAGACCCAGTACTTC	CAISAGTSGETQYF
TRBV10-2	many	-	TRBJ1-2	TGCGCCAGCAGTGCCCCGGGACGGACTCAGGTCTATGGCTACACCTTC	CASSAPGRTQVYGYTF
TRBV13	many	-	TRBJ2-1	TGTGCCAGCAACCCCGCAGGTCGGGGGACCGAGCAGTTCTTC	CASNPAGRGTEQFF
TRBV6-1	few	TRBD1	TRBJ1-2	TGTGCCAGCAGCCCGACAGGGGAAGTTTACAACTATGGCTACACCTTC	CASSPTGEVYNYGYTF
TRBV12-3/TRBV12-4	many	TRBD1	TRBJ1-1	TGTGCCAGCAGTTTACAGGGGGGTCGGAACACTGAAGCTTTCTTT	CASSLQGGRNTEAFF
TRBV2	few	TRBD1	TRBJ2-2	TGTGCCAGCAGTGCGGACAGGGCATGGACCGGGGAGCTGTTTTTT	CASSADRAWTGELFF
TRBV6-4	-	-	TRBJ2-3	TGTGCCAGCAGTGCCGACTCCACAGATACGCAGTATTTT	CASSADSTDTQYF
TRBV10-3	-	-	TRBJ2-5	TGTGCCATCAGCAACAGGGTCCAAGAGACCCAGTACTTC	CAISNRVQETQYF
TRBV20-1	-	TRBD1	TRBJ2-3	TGCAGTGCTAGGTTTTGGACAGGGGGCGCAGATACGCAGTATTTT	CSARFWTGGADTQYF
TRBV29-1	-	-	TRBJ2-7	TGCAGCGTTGAGGGTAACTACGAGCAGTACTTC	CSVEGNYEQYF
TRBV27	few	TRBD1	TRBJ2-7	TGTGCCAGCTCTTACGGGGACAGGGGGCTCGACGAGCAGTACTTC	CASSYGDRGLDEQYF
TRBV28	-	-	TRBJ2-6	TGTGCCAGCAGTCTATTTTTTGTCTCTGGGGCCAACGTCCTGACTTTC	CASSLFFVSGANVLTF
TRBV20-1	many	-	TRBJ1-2	TGCAGTGCTAGTAACCCGACAGACCCCTATGGCTACACCTTC	CSASNPTDPYGYTF
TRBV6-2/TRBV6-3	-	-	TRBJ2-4	TGTGCCAGCAGCTACAGGGAGGGGGTCAAAAACATTCAGTACTTC	CASSYREGVKNIQYF
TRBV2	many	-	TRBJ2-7	TGTGCCAGCAGGAGAGACCGCGCGAGGGGACCCTACGAGCAGTACTTC	CASRRDRARGPYEQYF
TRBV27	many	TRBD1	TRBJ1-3	TGTGCCAGCAGGACAGGGGATGGAAACACCATATATTTT	CASRTGDGNTIYF
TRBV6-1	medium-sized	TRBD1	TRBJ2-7	TGTGCCAGCAGCCCGGACAGGGTAAGCCACGAGCAGTACTTC	CASSPDRVSHEQYF